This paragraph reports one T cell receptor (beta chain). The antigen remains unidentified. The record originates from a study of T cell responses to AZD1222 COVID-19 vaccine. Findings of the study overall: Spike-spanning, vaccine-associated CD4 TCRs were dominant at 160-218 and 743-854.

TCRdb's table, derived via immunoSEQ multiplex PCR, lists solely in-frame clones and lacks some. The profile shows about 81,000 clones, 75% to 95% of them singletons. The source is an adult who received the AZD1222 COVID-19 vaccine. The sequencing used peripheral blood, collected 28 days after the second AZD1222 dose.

CDR3 sequence reads: CASSTGTGHEQFF. The DNA for the CDR3 is TGTGCCAGTAGTACCGGGACAGGGCATGAGCAGTTCTTC. This sequence joins TRBV19 and TRBJ2-1; the match to TRBD1 covers 9 bases. The CDR3 spans 13 residues. The junction had 3 bases not matched to a gene; V was cut back by 4 bases and J by 8 bases. Germline assignment: CDR1 LNHDA and CDR2 SQIVND (reference sequence).